This section outlines one TCR beta chain sequence together with its context. Its cognate antigen is unknown. The data stem from a study of cytomegalovirus exposure and HLA in healthy donors. Study-level background: Earlier work reported around 110 million unique TCR beta sequences from 150 million to 200 million T cells.

Study results and caveats: In a later analysis, a genetic analysis reported fewer productive-TCR N-insertions in an Asian-associated ancestry cluster than the cohort average. Roughly even sequencing depth across donors was the assumption behind the presence/absence analyses.

PCR used 60 Vbeta primers and 13 Jbeta primers. Assay: immunoSEQ multiplex PCR; the TCRdb copy retains only in-frame clones and omits some. Counted here are about 96,000 clones, roughly 74% occurring once; the ten biggest clones make up under 3%. CDR3 size: 14 residues. The V end lost 6 bases, the J end lost 1 base, and 12 bases lay between the germline ends. Germline V lookup: CDR1 SGHVS, CDR2 FNYEAQ. The chain has TRBV7-6 and TRBJ1-1; unclear D gene. The TCR sequence derives from a female donor in good health and CMV-seropositive. The source material was PBMCs. CDR3 DNA: TGTGCCAGCAGACTAGCGCCCAGGAACACTGAAGCTTTCTTT. It codes for CASRLAPRNTEAFF.